This T cell receptor (beta chain) was identified in a study of cytomegalovirus exposure and HLA in healthy donors. The germline gives CDR1 LGHNA, CDR2 YSLEER. V lost 2 bases to trimming and J lost 5 bases, with 6 bases between them. The CDR3 runs 13 residues. Regarding the study as a whole: Earlier analysis yielded a pattern in which most TCR beta V segments were productive about 87% or about 30% of the time.

With 60 Vbeta and 13 Jbeta primers, the PCR was carried out. The assay was immunoSEQ multiplex PCR, and TCRdb's table has in-frame clones only and misses some. The sample table sets out tens of thousands of clones. For this clone: The antigen remains undetermined. The sample carries other DNA sequences with the same CDR3.

Specimen: PBMCs. This clonotype was sampled from a woman between 25 and 40 years old in good health and CMV-seronegative. The V call is TRBV4-3, the J call TRBJ2-2, with D maybe TRBD1 (6 bases). The CDR3 coding sequence is TGCGCCAGCAGCCAAACAGGGACCGGGGAGCTGTTTTTT. It translates to CASSQTGTGELFF.